In this sample, the clone carrying this T cell receptor beta chain turned up once. The germline V gene encodes CDR1 SGDLS and CDR2 YYNGEE. This CDR3 region has 16 residues. After removal of 5 bases from V and 3 bases from J, the junction contained 11 bases not matched to a gene. This specimen comes from a study of cytomegalovirus exposure and HLA in healthy donors. Amplification used 60 Vbeta primers and 13 Jbeta primers. TCRdb's table, derived via immunoSEQ multiplex PCR, lists solely in-frame clones and lacks some. The sample carries about 120,000 clones, about 74% recorded once. Sequencing was performed on PBMCs. The TCR originated in a female donor in good health and CMV-seronegative. The V and J genes are TRBV9 and TRBJ2-3, with 8 bases lining up with TRBD2. CDR3 protein: CASSGGSAGGTDTQYF. CDR3 nucleotide sequence: TGTGCCAGCAGTGGAGGTAGTGCGGGGGGAACAGATACGCAGTATTTT. Looking up the rest from reference TRBV9 and TRBJ2-3 gives the full variable domain: DSGVTQTPKHLITATGQRVTLRCSPRSGDLSVYWYQQSLDQGLQFLIQYYNGEERAKGNILERFSAQQFPDLHSELNLSSLELGDSALYFCASSGGSAGGTDTQYFGPGTRLTVL.